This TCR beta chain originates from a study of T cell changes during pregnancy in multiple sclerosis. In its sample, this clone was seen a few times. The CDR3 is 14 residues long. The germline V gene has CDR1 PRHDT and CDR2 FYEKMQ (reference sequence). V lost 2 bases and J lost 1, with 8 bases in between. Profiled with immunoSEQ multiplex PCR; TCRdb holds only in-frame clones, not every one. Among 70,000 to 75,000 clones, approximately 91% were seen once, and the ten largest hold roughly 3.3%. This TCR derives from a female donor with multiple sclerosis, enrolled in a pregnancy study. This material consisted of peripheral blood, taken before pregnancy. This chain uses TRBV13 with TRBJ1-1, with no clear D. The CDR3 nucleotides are TGTGCCAGCAGCTTATTCGGGGAGAACACTGAAGCTTTCTTT. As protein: CASSLFGENTEAFF.